The 24 T cell receptor beta chains presented below share a single source sample, sequenced in a study of shared clonotypes between healthy human individuals. Produced via immunoSEQ multiplex PCR; TCRdb's table is partial and in-frame only. The top ten clones hold roughly 0.14% of a sample with a few million clones, around 90% of them seen once. Sequenced material: naive CD4+ T cells sorted from blood. Stated subset: CD45RA+ positively selected. These receptors all stem from a man between 18 and 35 years old in good health.

The CDR3 sequence is CASTPGEINYGYTF. The DNA of the CDR3 is TGTGCCAGTACCCCAGGGGAGATCAACTATGGCTACACCTTC. This chain uses TRBV19 with TRBJ1-2, with TRBD1 as a possible D gene (6 bases). V was clipped by 7 bases and J by 2 bases, with 14 bases between them. Germline loops: CDR1 LNHDA, CDR2 SQIVND (reference sequence). The CDR3 runs 14 residues.

This chain connects TRBV11-2 to TRBJ2-2; maybe TRBD1 (6 bases). The CDR3 extends over 15 amino acids. CDR1 SGHAT and CDR2 FQNNGV come from the germline V gene. The V gene lost 0 bases and the J gene lost 5 bases, with 10 bases spanning the gap. The CDR3 region has the DNA TGTGCCAGCAGCTTAGAGGGGGCATGGACCGGGGAGCTGTTTTTT. Translating it yields CASSLEGAWTGELFF.

This chain uses TRBV30 with TRBJ1-5; D is unclear. V lost 0 bases to trimming and J lost 0 bases, with 15 bases between them. CDR1 is GTSNPN, CDR2 SVGIG, per germline (reference sequence). The CDR3 is 17 residues long. The chain's CDR3 is CAWSVARTAYSNQPQHF. As DNA, the CDR3 is TGTGCCTGGAGTGTGGCGAGAACAGCATATAGCAATCAGCCCCAGCATTTT.

In nucleotides, the CDR3 is TGTGCCAGCTCACCAGTGGGGGCTAATAATGAAAAACTGTTTTTT. It yields the protein CASSPVGANNEKLFF. The chain combines TRBV18 with TRBJ1-4; D perhaps matches TRBD1 (6 bases). V lost 2 bases, J lost 4 bases, and 11 bases lay in between. Per the germline V gene, CDR1 is KGHSH and CDR2 is LQKENI. This CDR3 region has 15 residues.

The rearrangement links TRBV5-1 to TRBJ2-2; D gene ambiguous. Trimming removed 2 bases at V and 6 bases at J, with 11 bases between. CDR1 is SGHRS, CDR2 YFSETQ, per germline. There are 14 residues in the CDR3. In DNA form, the CDR3 reads TGCGCCAGCAGCTTCAACCCCTCCCCCGGGGAGCTGTTTTTT. This translates into CASSFNPSPGELFF. Full variable domain (rest looked up from reference TRBV5-1 and TRBJ2-2): KAGVTQTPRYLIKTRGQQVTLSCSPISGHRSVSWYQQTPGQGLQFLFEYFSETQRNKGNFPGRFSGRQFSNSRSEMNVSTLELGDSALYLCASSFNPSPGELFFGEGSRLTVL.

The rearrangement links TRBV19 to TRBJ2-5; 8 bases agree with TRBD1. The V gene's germline CDR1 is LNHDA and CDR2 SQIVND (reference sequence). The CDR3 sequence is 13 residues long. The J segment lost 5 bases and the V segment lost 7 bases, leaving 6 bases of the junction unmatched. Here the CDR3 reads CASTAGGRETQYF. The CDR3 DNA follows: TGTGCCAGTACGGCAGGGGGCCGGGAGACCCAGTACTTC.

The chain recombines TRBV25-1 with TRBJ2-7, with 9 bases matching TRBD1. CDR3 length equals 14 residues. V dropped 5 bases and J dropped 4; count of bases not matched to a gene: 6. Germline loops: CDR1 MGHDK, CDR2 SYGVNS. In nucleotides, the CDR3 is TGTGCCAGCAGTTCCGGGACAGGGCCTTACGAGCAGTACTTC. Translated: CASSSGTGPYEQYF.

J is TRBJ2-2 and V is TRBV5-1, with D unclear. CDR3 length equals 13 residues. Germline V gene lookup returns CDR1 SGHRS and CDR2 YFSETQ. Trimming left V 4 bases short and J 4 bases short, with 8 bases between. The CDR3 protein is CASSPGTTGELFF. The CDR3 bases are TGCGCCAGCAGCCCCGGAACCACCGGGGAGCTGTTTTTT.

The V call is TRBV30, the J call TRBJ1-3, with D unresolved. Germline CDR1 is GTSNPN and CDR2 is SVGIG (reference sequence). Trimming took 2 bases from V and 3 from J, leaving 11 bases between them. The CDR3 runs 14 residues. The CDR3, as DNA: TGTGCCTGGAGTCCCCGGCAGTTTGGAAACACCATATATTTT. Protein sequence: CAWSPRQFGNTIYF. The full variable domain, completed using reference TRBV30 and TRBJ1-3, is SQTIHQWPATLVQPVGSPLSLECTVEGTSNPNLYWYRQAAGRGLQLLFYSVGIGQISSEVPQNLSASRPQDRQFILSSKKLLLSDSGFYLCAWSPRQFGNTIYFGEGSWLTVV.

V gene TRBV21-1 combines with J gene TRBJ2-5. TRBV21-1 is designated a pseudogene. The CDR3 spans 12 residues. The CDR3 DNA sequence: TGTGCCAGTAACGGGACCTTCTCGGCCCAGTACTTC. It specifies CASNGTFSAQYF.

The chain carries TRBV28 and TRBJ1-4, with D unclear. The ends were cut back, 7 bases at V and 4 bases at J, with 16 bases in the middle. Germline V gene sequence: CDR1 MDHEN, CDR2 SYDVKM. CDR3 length: 15 residues. The CDR3 DNA reads as TGTGCCAGCACCGGATTAGGGTTCCTTAATGAAAAACTGTTTTTT. Amino acid sequence: CASTGLGFLNEKLFF.

The V gene is TRBV29-1, the J gene TRBJ2-5; TRBD1 agrees at 7 bases. Germline CDR1 and CDR2: SQVTM and ANQGSEA. J was trimmed by 4 bases and V by 5 bases; bases with no gene match: 7. CDR3 length: 13 residues. DNA for the CDR3: TGCAGCGTTTCCGTAGGGGGCGGAGAGACCCAGTACTTC. As protein: CSVSVGGGETQYF.

Regarding this clone: The same CDR3 is also encoded by other DNA sequences in this sample. This sequence joins TRBV7-2 and TRBJ2-5; D gene uncertain. The CDR3 is 14 amino acids. Germline loops: CDR1 SGHTA, CDR2 FQGNSA. Trimming took off 1 base at V and 1 base at J, with 7 bases between the two ends. The CDR3 DNA is TGTGCCAGCAGCTTAGGGATGGGCCAAGAGACCCAGTACTTC. This gives the protein CASSLGMGQETQYF.

This clone was seen more than once but under ten times. The CDR3 sequence: CASSLVGSRPTNEKLFF. DNA for the CDR3: TGCGCCAGCAGCTTGGTCGGGTCCCGTCCAACTAATGAAAAACTGTTTTTT. The J gene is TRBJ1-4, the V gene TRBV5-1; D gene unclear. The length of the CDR3 is 17 residues. CDR1 SGHRS and CDR2 YFSETQ come from the germline V gene. The V end lost 0 bases, the J end lost 0 bases, and 12 bases lay between the germline ends.

The CDR3 loop is CSAQPRFGRDEKLFF. The CDR3 coding sequence is TGCAGCGCCCAACCCCGATTTGGGAGGGATGAAAAACTGTTTTTT. The chain recombines TRBV29-1 with TRBJ1-4; D is undetermined. The CDR3 consists of 15 residues. Germline CDR1 SQVTM, CDR2 ANQGSEA. Trimming removed 7 bases from V and 6 bases from J, with 21 bases in between.

A word on this clone: Other nucleotide sequences from this sample produce the same CDR3. The rearrangement joins TRBV30 to TRBJ1-5; D uncertain. This CDR3 comprises 13 residues. V was shortened by 1 base and J by 7 bases, with 11 bases between the two germline ends. Looked up from germline, CDR1 is GTSNPN and CDR2 is SVGIG (reference sequence). The CDR3 DNA reads as TGTGCCTGGAGTGAGGAGGGTCGGCAGCCCCAGCATTTT. Amino acid sequence: CAWSEEGRQPQHF.

V gene TRBV2 combines with J gene TRBJ2-7; D gene unclear. The V gene's germline CDR1 is SNHLY and CDR2 FYNNEI. The CDR3 has 11 residues. Between the trimmed V and J ends, which lost 0 bases and 12 bases, there was a span of 9 bases. In nucleotides, the CDR3 is TGTGCCAGCAGTGAAGCGGCAGAATTGTACTTC. Its translation: CASSEAAELYF.

The CDR3 protein is CASSSRGGMNTGELFF. The CDR3 DNA sequence: TGTGCCAGCAGCTCCCGGGGGGGCATGAACACCGGGGAGCTGTTTTTT. The chain is built from TRBV7-3 and TRBJ2-2; 8 bases line up with TRBD2. The CDR3 spans 16 residues. The V gene end was trimmed by 4 bases and the J gene end by 1 base; junction bases not matched to a gene: 5. Looked up from germline, CDR1 is SGHTA and CDR2 is FQGTGA.

The chain is built from TRBV14 and TRBJ1-4, with D perhaps TRBD1 (6 bases). Trimming pared 0 bases from V and 4 bases from J, leaving 9 bases between. Germline V lookup: CDR1 SGHDN, CDR2 FVKESK. The length of the CDR3 is 15 residues. DNA for the CDR3: TGTGCCAGCAGCCAAGAAGGACAGCTTAATGAAAAACTGTTTTTT. This codes for CASSQEGQLNEKLFF.

The rearrangement uses TRBV7-2 and TRBJ1-5; D may be TRBD1 (6 bases). CDR1 is SGHTA, CDR2 FQGNSA, per germline. Trimming took off 4 bases at V and 7 bases at J, with 14 bases between the two ends. This CDR3 is built from 14 residues. For the CDR3, the DNA is TGTGCCAGCAGCTCAAGACAGGCAGGCCAGCCCCAGCATTTT. This translates into CASSSRQAGQPQHF.

The chain is built from TRBV25-1 and TRBJ2-4, with 8 bases fitting TRBD1. Germline V gives CDR1 MGHDK, CDR2 SYGVNS. J was trimmed by 12 bases and V by 3 bases; bases with no gene match: 4. The CDR3 totals 12 residues. Written as DNA, the CDR3 is TGTGCCAGCAGTGATCGGACAGGGTCTCAGTACTTC. The encoded protein is CASSDRTGSQYF.

V and J are TRBV7-2 and TRBJ2-3; 8 bases line up with TRBD2. Looked up from germline, CDR1 is SGHTA and CDR2 is FQGNSA. The V and J ends lost 2 bases and 9 bases, in that order; junction bases with no gene match: 13. This CDR3 is 16 amino acids long. CDR3 DNA sequence: TGTGCCAGCAGCTTAAGGAGGGCGGGGGGAGTTGGAACGCAGTATTTT. Translating it yields CASSLRRAGGVGTQYF.

For the CDR3, the DNA is TGTGCCAGCAGCAATCAAGGGACAGGGGTATACGAGCAGTACTTC. Protein product: CASSNQGTGVYEQYF. The gene calls are TRBV5-4 and TRBJ2-5; TRBD1 matches at 10 bases. The J call is uncertain, as TRBJ2-7 better fits the DNA end. There are 15 residues in the CDR3. CDR1 is SGHNT and CDR2 is YYREEE in the germline V gene (reference sequence).

The rearrangement uses TRBV6-1 and TRBJ2-7, with D perhaps being TRBD1 or TRBD2 (8 bases each). The CDR3 runs to 17 residues. The ends were cut back, 1 base at V and 4 bases at J, with 20 bases in the middle. Germline V gives CDR1 MNHNS, CDR2 SASEGT. CDR3 DNA: TGTGCCAGCAGTGAAGATATACGGACAGGGACTAGGTACGAGCAGTACTTC. It codes for CASSEDIRTGTRYEQYF.